This T cell receptor (beta chain) originates from a study of PD-L1 blockade in urothelial cancer. Method: immunoSEQ multiplex PCR; TCRdb's copy keeps in-frame clones and lacks some. This table holds just under 65,000 clones, approximately 75% found once. The time point here: pretreatment peripheral blood. The TCR sequence derives from an older man with urothelial cancer. This specimen consisted of PBMCs, obtained around atezolizumab (anti-PD-L1) treatment.

In DNA, the CDR3 is TGTGCCACCAGCAGAGATAGGGGTCAGCCCCAGCATTTT. Amino acid sequence: CATSRDRGQPQHF. This chain uses TRBV15 with TRBJ1-5, with D possibly being TRBD1 (5 bases). CDR1 is LNHNV and CDR2 is YYDKDF in the germline V gene (reference sequence). V was pared by 0 bases and J by 6 bases, with 6 bases between. This CDR3 region has 13 residues. The full variable domain, in which reference TRBV15 and TRBJ1-5 provide the parts outside the CDR3, is DAMVIQNPRYQVTQFGKPVTLSCSQTLNHNVMYWYQQKSSQAPKLLFHYYDKDFNNEADTPDNFQSRRPNTSFCFLDIRSPGLGDTAMYLCATSRDRGQPQHFGDGTRLSIL.